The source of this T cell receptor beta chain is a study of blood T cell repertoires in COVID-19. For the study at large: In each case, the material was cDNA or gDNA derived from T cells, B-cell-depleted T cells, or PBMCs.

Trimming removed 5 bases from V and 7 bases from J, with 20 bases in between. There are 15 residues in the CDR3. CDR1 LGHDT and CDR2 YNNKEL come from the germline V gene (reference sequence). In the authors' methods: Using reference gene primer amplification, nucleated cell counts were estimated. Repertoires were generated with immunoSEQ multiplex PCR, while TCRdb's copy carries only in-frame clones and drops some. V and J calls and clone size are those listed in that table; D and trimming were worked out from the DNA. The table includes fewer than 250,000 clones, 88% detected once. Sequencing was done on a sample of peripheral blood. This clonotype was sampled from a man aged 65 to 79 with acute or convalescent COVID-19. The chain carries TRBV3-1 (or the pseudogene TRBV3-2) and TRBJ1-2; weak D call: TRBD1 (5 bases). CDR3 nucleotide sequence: TGTGCCAGCAGCGAGGGGAGGGGCTCTGGCGGTGGCTACACCTTC. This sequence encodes CASSEGRGSGGGYTF.